These 20 T cell receptor beta chains originate from one sample sequenced in a study of PD-1 blockade in classical Hodgkin lymphoma. Time point described: cycle 4 day 1 (C4D1), after five to seven weeks of nivolumab. All patients relapsed after autologous stem cell transplantation, and brentuximab vedotin exposure varied. Data came from immunoSEQ multiplex PCR; TCRdb stores just in-frame clones and leaves some out. The data contain approximately 26,000 clones, about four fifths of them seen just once; the ten biggest clones take up around 15%. The material sequenced was peripheral blood mononuclear cells (PBMCs), taken before the fourth cycle of nivolumab. The receptors stem from a human donor with classical Hodgkin lymphoma.

This clone was detected only a few times. The rearrangement joins TRBV5-6 to TRBJ2-4; possible D gene TRBD1, 6 bases. The germline V and J ends were trimmed by 3 bases and 0 bases, with 16 bases remaining between them. The CDR3 consists of 17 residues. CDR1 SGHDT and CDR2 YYEEEE come from the germline V gene. Here the CDR3 reads CASSSYGGGIAKNIQYF. In nucleotides, the CDR3 is TGTGCCAGCAGCTCCTATGGTGGGGGCATAGCCAAAAACATTCAGTACTTC.

V and J are TRBV7-6 and TRBJ2-2; D possibly corresponds to TRBD2 (7 bases). CDR1 is SGHVS, CDR2 FNYEAQ, per germline. V lost 5 bases, J lost 5 bases, and 18 bases lay in between. The CDR3 runs to 16 residues. The CDR3 bases are TGTGCCAGCAGCCCTGTGGGGGGGCATACGACCGGGGAGCTGTTTTTT. Translating gives CASSPVGGHTTGELFF. The whole variable domain, filled in from reference TRBV7-6 and TRBJ2-2, reads GAGVSQSPRYKVTKRGQDVALRCDPISGHVSLYWYRQALGQGPEFLTYFNYEAQQDKSGLPNDRFSAERPEGSISTLTIQRTEQRDSAMYRCASSPVGGHTTGELFFGEGSRLTVL.

V gene TRBV4-1 combines with J gene TRBJ2-1, with 16 bases identical to TRBD2. The V segment lost 3 bases and the J segment 7 bases; nucleotides outside the gene matches: 3. Germline values: CDR1 MGHRA, CDR2 YSYEKL. This CDR3 has 16 amino acids. The CDR3 coding sequence is TGCGCCAGCAGCCAGGGACTAGCGGGAGGGCGGAATGAGCAGTTCTTC. Protein product: CASSQGLAGGRNEQFF.

This clone was observed a few times. This chain joins TRBV19 and TRBJ1-5; TRBD1 might be the D (6 bases). Trimming cost V 2 bases and J 6 bases, with 11 bases left between them. CDR3 size: 14 residues. Germline V gene data show CDR1 as LNHDA and CDR2 as SQIVND (reference sequence). This chain's CDR3 is CASSITQGGQPQHF. In DNA, the CDR3 is TGTGCCAGTAGTATAACACAGGGTGGTCAGCCCCAGCATTTT. Full variable domain (outside the CDR3, taken from reference TRBV19 and TRBJ1-5): DGGITQSPKYLFRKEGQNVTLSCEQNLNHDAMYWYRQDPGQGLRLIYYSQIVNDFQKGDIAEGYSVSREKKESFPLTVTSAQKNPTAFYLCASSITQGGQPQHFGDGTRLSIL.

This clone was seen once. The CDR3 sequence: CASSIVWAGTNTGELFF. The CDR3 DNA follows: TGTGCCAGTAGTATAGTATGGGCAGGGACGAACACCGGGGAGCTGTTTTTT. The chain recombines TRBV19 with TRBJ2-2; D may be TRBD1 (5 bases). V was pared by 1 base and J by 0 bases, with 12 bases between. Per the germline V gene, CDR1 is LNHDA and CDR2 is SQIVND (reference sequence). This CDR3 spans 17 amino acids. The full variable domain, rest sourced from reference TRBV19 and TRBJ2-2, is DGGITQSPKYLFRKEGQNVTLSCEQNLNHDAMYWYRQDPGQGLRLIYYSQIVNDFQKGDIAEGYSVSREKKESFPLTVTSAQKNPTAFYLCASSIVWAGTNTGELFFGEGSRLTVL.

The chain combines TRBV14 with TRBJ2-7; D might be TRBD1 (7 bases). V shed 1 base and J shed 2 bases, with 9 bases lying between them. Per the germline V gene, CDR1 is SGHDN and CDR2 is FVKESK. The length of the CDR3 is 14 residues. CDR3 sequence reads: CASSQARGAYEQYF. DNA of the CDR3: TGTGCCAGCAGCCAAGCCAGGGGGGCCTACGAGCAGTACTTC.

This chain joins TRBV6-1 and TRBJ2-7, with TRBD2 matching 10 bases. The CDR3 sequence is 14 residues long. From germline, CDR1 is MNHNS and CDR2 SASEGT. CDR3 protein: CAAGGRLIAGEQYF. The CDR3 DNA reads as TGTGCAGCGGGGGGGAGGCTTATAGCGGGAGAGCAGTACTTC.

A note on this clone: This sample also contains other DNA sequences that code for the same CDR3. The J gene is TRBJ2-1, the V gene TRBV28, with 9 bases matching TRBD2. Germline lookup yields CDR1 MDHEN and CDR2 SYDVKM. V trimming: 6 bases; J trimming: 9 bases; junction bases outside the gene matches: 6. There are 13 residues in the CDR3. The CDR3 reads CASRAGGPGEQFF. The CDR3 bases are TGTGCCAGCAGGGCGGGAGGGCCCGGTGAGCAGTTCTTC.

This clone appeared once. The rearrangement links TRBV29-1 to TRBJ2-3; maybe TRBD2 (6 bases). The CDR3 consists of 11 residues. V was shortened by 3 bases and J by 5 bases, with 6 bases between the two germline ends. CDR1 and CDR2 (germline): SQVTM, ANQGSEA. The CDR3, as DNA: TGCAGCGTTGAGGGGGGAGATACGCAGTATTTT. This sequence encodes CSVEGGDTQYF.

This chain joins TRBV11-2 and TRBJ2-7; 8 nucleotides match TRBD2. From germline, CDR1 is SGHAT and CDR2 FQNNGV. The CDR3 length is 15 residues. V lost 1 base, J lost 2 bases, and 4 bases stayed unmatched. The CDR3 reads CASSLGLAGAYEQYF. CDR3 nucleotides: TGTGCCAGCAGCTTAGGGCTAGCGGGCGCCTACGAGCAGTACTTC.

J is TRBJ1-2 and V is TRBV5-1; TRBD1 is a possible D gene (5 bases). The CDR3 covers 14 residues. Per the germline V gene, CDR1 is SGHRS and CDR2 is YFSETQ. Trimming removed 4 bases from V and 4 bases from J, with 14 bases in between. CDR3 amino acids: CASSPGPGSYGYTF. The CDR3, as DNA: TGCGCCAGCAGCCCGGGACCGGGTAGCTATGGCTACACCTTC. The whole variable domain, remainder taken from reference TRBV5-1 and TRBJ1-2, is KAGVTQTPRYLIKTRGQQVTLSCSPISGHRSVSWYQQTPGQGLQFLFEYFSETQRNKGNFPGRFSGRQFSNSRSEMNVSTLELGDSALYLCASSPGPGSYGYTFGSGTRLTVV.

The chain carries TRBV6-6 and TRBJ2-5, with TRBD2 matching over 12 bases. J lost 4 bases, V lost 2 bases, and 2 bases had no gene match. The CDR3 is made up of 15 amino acids. Germline V gene lookup returns CDR1 MNHNY and CDR2 SVGAGI (reference sequence). The CDR3 region is CASSYLAGGSETQYF. CDR3 sequence (DNA): TGTGCCAGCAGTTACCTAGCGGGAGGGTCAGAGACCCAGTACTTC.

The rearrangement links TRBV5-8 to TRBJ2-7, with D perhaps TRBD2 (5 bases). Trimming removed 6 bases at V and 3 bases at J, with 16 bases between. CDR1 and CDR2 from the germline V gene are SGHTS and YDEGEE. This CDR3 has 14 residues. The CDR3 region has the DNA TGTGCCAGCAACCTCATTAGCGCAAACTACGAGCAGTACTTC. It is translated as CASNLISANYEQYF. The full variable domain, with the rest looked up from reference TRBV5-8 and TRBJ2-7, is EAGVTQSPTHLIKTRGQQATLRCSPISGHTSVYWYQQALGLGLQFLLWYDEGEERNRGNFPPRFSGRQFPNYSSELNVNALELEDSALYLCASNLISANYEQYFGPGTRLTVT.

This chain links TRBV21-1 with TRBJ1-4. TRBV21-1 is recorded as a pseudogene. The CDR3 has 11 amino acids. CDR3 sequence (DNA): TGTGCCAGCGGGGTTTACGAAAAACTGTTTTTT. Amino acids: CASGVYEKLFF.

V is TRBV28 and J is TRBJ1-5; 9 bases are shared with TRBD1. CDR1 and CDR2 (germline): MDHEN, SYDVKM. V gave up 7 bases and J gave up 4 bases; unmatched junction bases: 8. The CDR3 totals 15 residues. CDR3 protein: CASNFPTGGNQPQHF. CDR3 DNA: TGTGCCAGCAATTTTCCGACAGGGGGGAATCAGCCCCAGCATTTT.

The rearrangement links TRBV28 to TRBJ1-5; maybe TRBD1 (5 bases). Trimming pared 6 bases from V and 0 bases from J, leaving 12 bases between. The CDR3 extends over 15 amino acids. From germline, CDR1 is MDHEN and CDR2 SYDVKM. In nucleotides, the CDR3 is TGTGCCAGCAGCATCACAGGTTATAGCAATCAGCCCCAGCATTTT. It translates to CASSITGYSNQPQHF.

This clone has more than one count but fewer than ten. The V call is TRBV29-1, the J call TRBJ1-5; TRBD1 is a possible D gene (5 bases). The V gene lost 6 bases and the J gene lost 0 bases, with 12 bases spanning the gap. CDR3 length: 14 amino acids. CDR1 SQVTM and CDR2 ANQGSEA come from the germline V gene. The CDR3 bases are TGCAGCGTCGTCACAGGAGATAGCAATCAGCCCCAGCATTTT. It is translated as CSVVTGDSNQPQHF.

This clone was counted a single time. The rearrangement links TRBV15 to TRBJ2-3; D is uncertain. CDR1 is LNHNV, CDR2 YYDKDF, per germline (reference sequence). This CDR3 has 15 residues. The germline V and J ends were trimmed by 5 bases and 5 bases, with 17 bases remaining between them. CDR3 amino acids: CATSVRVSAVDTQYF. CDR3 DNA: TGTGCCACCAGCGTGAGAGTAAGCGCGGTAGATACGCAGTATTTT. Using reference TRBV15 and TRBJ2-3 for the parts outside the CDR3, the full variable domain is DAMVIQNPRYQVTQFGKPVTLSCSQTLNHNVMYWYQQKSSQAPKLLFHYYDKDFNNEADTPDNFQSRRPNTSFCFLDIRSPGLGDTAMYLCATSVRVSAVDTQYFGPGTRLTVL.

The chain couples TRBV5-1 to TRBJ1-1; 8 bases line up with TRBD1. CDR1 is SGHRS and CDR2 is YFSETQ in the germline V gene. V dropped 0 bases and J dropped 5; count of bases not matched to a gene: 6. The length of the CDR3 is 15 residues. CDR3 sequence: CASSLVDRGGTEAFF. For the CDR3, the DNA is TGCGCCAGCAGCTTGGTCGACAGGGGTGGGACTGAAGCTTTCTTT. The whole variable domain, remainder taken from reference TRBV5-1 and TRBJ1-1, is KAGVTQTPRYLIKTRGQQVTLSCSPISGHRSVSWYQQTPGQGLQFLFEYFSETQRNKGNFPGRFSGRQFSNSRSEMNVSTLELGDSALYLCASSLVDRGGTEAFFGQGTRLTVV.

A single count supports this clone. V is TRBV30 and J is TRBJ1-1; D gene uncertain. CDR1 and CDR2 from the germline V gene are GTSNPN and SVGIG (reference sequence). The CDR3 spans 14 residues. V was pared by 4 bases and J by 5 bases, with 17 bases between. As DNA, the CDR3 is TGTGCCTGGAAGATAGAGCGCCCTGGGACTGAAGCTTTCTTT. This encodes CAWKIERPGTEAFF.